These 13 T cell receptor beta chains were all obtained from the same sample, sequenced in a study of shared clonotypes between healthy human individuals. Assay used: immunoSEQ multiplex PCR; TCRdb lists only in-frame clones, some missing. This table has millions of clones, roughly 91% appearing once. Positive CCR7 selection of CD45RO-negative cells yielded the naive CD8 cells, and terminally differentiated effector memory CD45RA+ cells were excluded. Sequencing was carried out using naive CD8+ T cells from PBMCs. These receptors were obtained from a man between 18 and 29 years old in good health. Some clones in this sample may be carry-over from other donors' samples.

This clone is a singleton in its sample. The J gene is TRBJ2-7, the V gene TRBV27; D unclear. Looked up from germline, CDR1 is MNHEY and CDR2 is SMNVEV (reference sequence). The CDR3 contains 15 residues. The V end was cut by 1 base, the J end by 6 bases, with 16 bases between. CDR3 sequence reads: CASSLLGSDPSEQYF. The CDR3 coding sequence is TGTGCCAGCAGTTTATTGGGAAGTGATCCCAGCGAGCAGTACTTC.

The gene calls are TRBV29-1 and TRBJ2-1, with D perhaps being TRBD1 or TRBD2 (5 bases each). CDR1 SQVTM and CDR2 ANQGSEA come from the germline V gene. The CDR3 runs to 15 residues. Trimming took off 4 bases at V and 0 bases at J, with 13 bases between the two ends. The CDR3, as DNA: TGCAGCGTTGTCGGGGTAGGGGTCTCCTACAATGAGCAGTTCTTC. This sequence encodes CSVVGVGVSYNEQFF.

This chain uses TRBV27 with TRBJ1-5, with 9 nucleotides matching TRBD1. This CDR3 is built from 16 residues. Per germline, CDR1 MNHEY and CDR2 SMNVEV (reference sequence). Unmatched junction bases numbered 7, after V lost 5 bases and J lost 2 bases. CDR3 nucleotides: TGTGCCAGCAGTCCCCAGGACAGGGGAGGCAATCAGCCCCAGCATTTT. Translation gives CASSPQDRGGNQPQHF.

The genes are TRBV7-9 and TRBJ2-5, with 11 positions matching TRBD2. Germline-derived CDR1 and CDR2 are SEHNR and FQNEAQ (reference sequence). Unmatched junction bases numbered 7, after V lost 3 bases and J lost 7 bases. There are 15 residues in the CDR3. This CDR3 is CASSLTSGTRGTQYF. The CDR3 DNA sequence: TGTGCCAGCAGCTTGACTAGCGGGACCCGGGGGACCCAGTACTTC.

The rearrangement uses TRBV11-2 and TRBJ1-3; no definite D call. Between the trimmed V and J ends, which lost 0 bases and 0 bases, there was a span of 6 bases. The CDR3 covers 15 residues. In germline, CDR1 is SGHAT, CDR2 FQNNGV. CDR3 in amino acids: CASSLDGSSGNTIYF. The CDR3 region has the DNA TGTGCCAGCAGCTTAGATGGGTCCTCTGGAAACACCATATATTTT.

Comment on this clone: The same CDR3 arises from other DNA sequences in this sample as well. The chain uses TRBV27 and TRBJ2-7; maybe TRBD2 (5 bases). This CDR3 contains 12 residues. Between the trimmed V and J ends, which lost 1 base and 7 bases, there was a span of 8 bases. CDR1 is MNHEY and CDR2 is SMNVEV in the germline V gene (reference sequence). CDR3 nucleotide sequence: TGTGCCAGCAGTTTATTTGGGAGAGAGCAGTACTTC. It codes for CASSLFGREQYF.

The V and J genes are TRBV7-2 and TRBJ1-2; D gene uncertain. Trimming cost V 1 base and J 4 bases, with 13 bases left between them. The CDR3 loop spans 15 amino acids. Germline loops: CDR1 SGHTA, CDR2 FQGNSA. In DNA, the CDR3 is TGTGCCAGCAGCTTAGTGTCTGAGAACCTCTATGGCTACACCTTC. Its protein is CASSLVSENLYGYTF.

CDR3 in amino acids: CASSPSGGLAGPGGEQFF. The CDR3 DNA sequence: TGTGCCAGCAGTCCTTCAGGGGGACTAGCGGGGCCTGGGGGTGAGCAGTTCTTC. The V call is TRBV28, the J call TRBJ2-1; 13 bases fit TRBD2. This CDR3 is built from 18 residues. Trimming cost V 5 bases and J 9 bases; bases outside gene matches: 16. CDR1 MDHEN and CDR2 SYDVKM come from the germline V gene.

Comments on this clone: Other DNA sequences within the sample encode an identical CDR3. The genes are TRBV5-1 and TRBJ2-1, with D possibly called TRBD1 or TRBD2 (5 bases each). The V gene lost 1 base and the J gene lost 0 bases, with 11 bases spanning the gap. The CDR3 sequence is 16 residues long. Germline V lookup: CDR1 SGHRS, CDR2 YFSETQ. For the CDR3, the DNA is TGCGCCAGCAGCTTGCGGGGCTCGAGCTCCTACAATGAGCAGTTCTTC. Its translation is CASSLRGSSSYNEQFF.

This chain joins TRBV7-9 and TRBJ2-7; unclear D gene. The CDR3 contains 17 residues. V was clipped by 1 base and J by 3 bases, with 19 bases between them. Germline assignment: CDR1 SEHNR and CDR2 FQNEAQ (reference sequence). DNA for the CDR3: TGTGCCAGCAGCTTAGATTCGGGCCCAGGCGAGCTCTACGAGCAGTACTTC. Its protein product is CASSLDSGPGELYEQYF.

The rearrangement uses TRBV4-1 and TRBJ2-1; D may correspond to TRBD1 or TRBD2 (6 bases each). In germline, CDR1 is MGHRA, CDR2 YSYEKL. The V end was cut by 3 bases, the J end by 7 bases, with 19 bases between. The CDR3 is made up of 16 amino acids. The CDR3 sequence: CASSQTTAGHRNEQFF. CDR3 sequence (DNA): TGCGCCAGCAGCCAGACTACCGCGGGACACCGGAATGAGCAGTTCTTC.

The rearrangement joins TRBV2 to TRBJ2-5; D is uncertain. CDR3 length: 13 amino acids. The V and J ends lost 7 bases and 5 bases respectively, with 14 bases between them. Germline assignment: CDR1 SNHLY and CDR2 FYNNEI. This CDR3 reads CASNPKVEETQYF. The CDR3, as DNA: TGTGCCAGCAATCCAAAAGTAGAGGAGACCCAGTACTTC.

CDR3 nucleotide sequence: TGCGCCAGCAGTTCTTACCCCTCGGGACAGAGTATAATGAATGAGCAGTTCTTC. Protein product: CASSSYPSGQSIMNEQFF. The rearrangement joins TRBV5-1 to TRBJ2-1; 7 nucleotides agree with TRBD1. J lost 7 bases, V lost 5 bases, and 21 bases had no gene match. Germline V gene sequence: CDR1 SGHRS, CDR2 YFSETQ. The CDR3 covers 18 residues.